These T cell receptor beta chains were read from a single sample in a study of identical twins. MiXCR, run by TCRdb on the 5' RACE reads, gives a single entry per CDR3 protein. In the table there are 350,000 or so distinct CDR3 sequences, 9% to 10% of which are singletons. Sequencing was carried out using naive T cells sorted from blood. These receptors all stem from a woman aged 50 to 60 in good health. The CDR3 runs from the conserved cysteine through the conserved F or W. The D gene is left open where the match is weak. A row's size may be missing; if present it is once, few, many or a size class.

d_gene	v_gene	abundance	j_gene	CDR3aa	CDR3nt
TRBD2	TRBV10-2	many	TRBJ2-3	CASRASGTRLGDTQYF	TGCGCCAGCAGAGCCTCCGGGACTAGGTTAGGAGATACGCAGTATTTT
.	TRBV29-1	.	TRBJ2-5	CSVDRQPEETQYF	TGCAGCGTTGACCGGCAGCCCGAAGAGACCCAGTACTTC
.	TRBV29-1	many	TRBJ2-5	CSVVRRETQYF	TGCAGCGTTGTACGTCGGGAGACCCAGTACTTC
.	TRBV19	many	TRBJ1-5	CASSMGTGNQPQHF	TGTGCCAGTAGTATGGGCACGGGTAATCAGCCCCAGCATTTT
TRBD2	TRBV27	few	TRBJ2-2	CASSLSTSGRALGTGELFF	TGTGCCAGCAGTTTATCGACTAGCGGGAGGGCCCTCGGCACCGGGGAGCTGTTTTTT
.	TRBV11-3	.	TRBJ2-1	CASSLGQAETGEQFF	TGTGCCAGCAGCTTAGGGCAAGCCGAAACGGGGGAGCAGTTCTTC
.	TRBV12-3/TRBV12-4	few	TRBJ1-2	CASSLDRMIGGYTF	TGTGCCAGCAGCCTTGACAGGATGATAGGTGGCTACACCTTC
.	TRBV13	.	TRBJ2-7	CASSPPLSPGEQYF	TGTGCCAGCAGCCCCCCTTTAAGTCCGGGCGAGCAGTACTTC
.	TRBV4-1	many	TRBJ1-1	CASSTTETNTEAFF	TGCGCCAGCTCTACGACAGAGACGAACACTGAAGCTTTCTTT
.	TRBV4-1	few	TRBJ2-3	CASSPGTLVDTQYF	TGCGCCAGCAGCCCCGGGACCTTAGTAGATACGCAGTATTTT
.	TRBV7-9	.	TRBJ1-5	CASSLGHSSNQPQHF	TGTGCCAGCAGCTTAGGGCACAGTAGCAATCAGCCCCAGCATTTT
.	TRBV5-6	many	TRBJ2-3	CASSPQGYTQYF	TGTGCCAGCAGCCCTCAGGGATATACGCAGTATTTT
TRBD2	TRBV6-5	few	TRBJ2-1	CASRHPGLAGGSSYNEQFF	TGTGCCAGCAGGCATCCGGGACTAGCGGGAGGGAGCTCCTACAATGAGCAGTTCTTC